This is a list of T cell receptor beta chains from one sample in a study of post-analysis software for immune sequencing data. TCRdb re-called the PCR reads with MiXCR, one entry per CDR3 protein. The table records almost 700,000 distinct CDR3 sequences, 55% to 60% of them present only once. Sequencing input: blood. These receptor sequences come from a girl aged 2-9 years with multiple sclerosis. Each CDR3 is given with its conserved first and last residue. D genes are given only for firm matches. Clone size is stated in some rows and not others, as once, few, many or a class when expanded.

abundance	d_gene	v_gene	j_gene	CDR3nt	CDR3aa
.	.	TRBV27	TRBJ1-6	TGTGCCAGCAGTGAACCAGGGGACTCCTATAATTCACCCCTCCACTTT	CASSEPGDSYNSPLHF
.	TRBD1	TRBV6-6	TRBJ2-7	TGTGCCAGCACCAAGGACAGGGGGCTGTGCTCCTACGAGCAGTACTTC	CASTKDRGLCSYEQYF
.	.	TRBV12-3/TRBV12-4	TRBJ2-7	TGTGCCAGCAGTTTAGAACGTGTAGCCGAGCAGTACTTC	CASSLERVAEQYF
.	.	TRBV6-6	TRBJ1-1	TGTGCCAGCAGTTACATGGGAGTGAACACTGAAGCTTTCTTT	CASSYMGVNTEAFF
.	.	TRBV5-1	TRBJ1-4	TGCGCCAGCAGTCCGGGAGGGGAGAGCGAAAAACTGTTTTTT	CASSPGGESEKLFF
.	.	TRBV12-3/TRBV12-4	TRBJ2-5	TGTGCCAGCAGTCCCCCGGACTATGAGACCCAGTACTTC	CASSPPDYETQYF
.	TRBD1	TRBV7-2	TRBJ2-4	TGTGCCAGCACCCTTCGGACAGGACATTACGAACAGTACTTC	CASTLRTGHYEQYF
once	.	TRBV6-1	TRBJ2-3	TGTGCCTGCAGCCGATTAGGAGGGCCTTGGGATACGCAGTATTTT	CACSRLGGPWDTQYF
.	TRBD2	TRBV15	TRBJ2-2	TGTGCCACCGATACGTCGAGAGGGAGGGACGGGGAGCTGTTTTTT	CATDTSRGRDGELFF
.	.	TRBV6-6	TRBJ1-1	TGTGCCAGCGCGGTTCTGGAGGCCACTGAAGCTTTCTTT	CASAVLEATEAFF
.	TRBD2	TRBV3-1	TRBJ2-1	TGTGCCAGCAGCCAAGGACTAGCGGGAGATCGAGAGCAGTTCTTC	CASSQGLAGDREQFF